This T cell receptor beta chain was found in a study of CD8+ T cells in alopecia areata. Study summary: Among treated patients, oral tofacitinib was administered at 5 to 10 mg twice daily.

Study-wide findings and caveats: Sequencing of scalp samples also captures resident alphabeta T cells of normal skin. Amid tofacitinib therapy, many expanded lesional clones stayed present in scalp and blood.

The CDR3 is made up of 15 amino acids. CDR1 and CDR2 (germline): GTSNPN, SVGIG (reference sequence). Trimming took 4 bases from V and 1 from J, leaving 16 bases between them. The authors extracted RNA and reverse transcribed it into cDNA as the sequencing template. Using immunoSEQ multiplex PCR, the repertoire was profiled, and TCRdb retains in-frame clones only, with some absent. This table holds approximately 42,000 clones, less than 70% found once. Treatment reported: oral pan-JAK inhibitor, 5-10 mg twice daily. About this clone itself: Antigen unknown.

The TCR was taken from a human donor with alopecia areata. The chain uses TRBV30 and TRBJ2-5; D gene ambiguous. The sequences come from CD8+ T cells sorted from blood, collected at week 4, from a patient treated with tofacitinib. CDR3 coding DNA: TGTGCCTGGACGTCCGGGCCCATAGCCCAAGAGACCCAGTACTTC. Protein sequence: CAWTSGPIAQETQYF.